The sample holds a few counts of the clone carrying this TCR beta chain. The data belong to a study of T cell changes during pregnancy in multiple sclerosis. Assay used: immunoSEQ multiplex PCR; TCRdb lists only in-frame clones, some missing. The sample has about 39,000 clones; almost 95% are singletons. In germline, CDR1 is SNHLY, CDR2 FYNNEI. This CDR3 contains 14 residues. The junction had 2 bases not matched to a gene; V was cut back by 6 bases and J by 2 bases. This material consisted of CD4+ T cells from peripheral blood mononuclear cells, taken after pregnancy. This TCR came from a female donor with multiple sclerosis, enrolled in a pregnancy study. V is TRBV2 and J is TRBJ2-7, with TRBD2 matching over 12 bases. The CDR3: CASRSSGGAYEQYF. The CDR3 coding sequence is TGTGCCAGCAGGTCTAGCGGGGGGGCCTACGAGCAGTACTTC.